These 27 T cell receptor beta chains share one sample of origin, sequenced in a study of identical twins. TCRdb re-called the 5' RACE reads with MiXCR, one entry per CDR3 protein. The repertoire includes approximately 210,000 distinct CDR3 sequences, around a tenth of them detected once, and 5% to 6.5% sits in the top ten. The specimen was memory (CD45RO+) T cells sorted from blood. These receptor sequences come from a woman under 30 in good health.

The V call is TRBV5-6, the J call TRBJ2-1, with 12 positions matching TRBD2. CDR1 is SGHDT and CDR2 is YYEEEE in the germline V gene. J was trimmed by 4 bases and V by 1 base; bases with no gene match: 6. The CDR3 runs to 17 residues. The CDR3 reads CASSLNLAGGRYNEQFF. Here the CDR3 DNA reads TGTGCCAGCAGCTTGAACCTAGCGGGGGGGCGATACAATGAGCAGTTCTTC.

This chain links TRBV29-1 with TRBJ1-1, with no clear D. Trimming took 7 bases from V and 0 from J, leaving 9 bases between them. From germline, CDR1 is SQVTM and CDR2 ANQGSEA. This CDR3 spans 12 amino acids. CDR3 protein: CSGMSVNTEAFF. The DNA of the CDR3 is TGCAGCGGGATGTCTGTGAACACTGAAGCTTTCTTT. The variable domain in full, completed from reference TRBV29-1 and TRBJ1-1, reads SAVISQKPSRDICQRGTSLTIQCQVDSQVTMMFWYRQQPGQSLTLIATANQGSEATYESGFVIDKFPISRPNLTFSTLTVSNMSPEDSSIYLCSGMSVNTEAFFGQGTRLTVV.

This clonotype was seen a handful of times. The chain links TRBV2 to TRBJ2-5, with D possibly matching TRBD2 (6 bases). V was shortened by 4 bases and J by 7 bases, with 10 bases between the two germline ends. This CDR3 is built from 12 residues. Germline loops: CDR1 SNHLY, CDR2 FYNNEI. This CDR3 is CASSGPGGTQYF. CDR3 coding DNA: TGTGCCAGCAGTGGACCCGGGGGGACCCAGTACTTC.

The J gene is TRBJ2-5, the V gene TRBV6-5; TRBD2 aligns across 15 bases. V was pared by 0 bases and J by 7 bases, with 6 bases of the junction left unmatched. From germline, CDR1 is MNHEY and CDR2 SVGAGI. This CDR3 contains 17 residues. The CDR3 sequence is CASSYSGTSGGRATQYF. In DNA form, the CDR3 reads TGTGCCAGCAGTTACTCCGGGACTAGCGGGGGGAGGGCGACCCAGTACTTC.

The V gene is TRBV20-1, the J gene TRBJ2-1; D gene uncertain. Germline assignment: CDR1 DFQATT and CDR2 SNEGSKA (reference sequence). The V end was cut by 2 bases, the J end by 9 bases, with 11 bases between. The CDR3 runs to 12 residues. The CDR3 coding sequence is TGCAGTGCTAGAACACCCGGTGCTGAGCAGTTCTTC. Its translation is CSARTPGAEQFF.

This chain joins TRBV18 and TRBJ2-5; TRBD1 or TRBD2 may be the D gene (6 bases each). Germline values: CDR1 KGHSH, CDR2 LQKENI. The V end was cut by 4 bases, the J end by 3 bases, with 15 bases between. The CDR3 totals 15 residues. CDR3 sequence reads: CASSRAGHFKETQYF. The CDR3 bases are TGTGCCAGCTCACGTGCGGGACACTTTAAAGAGACCCAGTACTTC.

The CDR3 protein is CASSLGQTSSTDTQYF. The DNA of the CDR3 is TGTGCCAGCAGCTTAGGACAGACCTCTAGCACAGATACGCAGTATTTT. The rearrangement uses TRBV7-9 and TRBJ2-3; tentative D call: TRBD1 (5 bases). CDR1 SEHNR and CDR2 FQNEAQ come from the germline V gene (reference sequence). Deletions cut 1 base from V and 0 bases from J, with 11 bases between. CDR3 length: 16 amino acids. The entire variable domain, with the rest obtained from reference TRBV7-9 and TRBJ2-3, is as follows: DTGVSQNPRHKITKRGQNVTFRCDPISEHNRLYWYRQTLGQGPEFLTYFQNEAQLEKSRLLSDRFSAERPKGSFSTLEIQRTEQGDSAMYLCASSLGQTSSTDTQYFGPGTRLTVL.

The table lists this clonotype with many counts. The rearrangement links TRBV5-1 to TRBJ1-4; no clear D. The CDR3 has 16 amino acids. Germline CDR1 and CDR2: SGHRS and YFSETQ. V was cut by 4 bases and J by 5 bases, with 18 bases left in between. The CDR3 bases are TGCGCCAGCAGCATCGGATCGATGGGAGGGAATGAAAAACTGTTTTTT. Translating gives CASSIGSMGGNEKLFF.

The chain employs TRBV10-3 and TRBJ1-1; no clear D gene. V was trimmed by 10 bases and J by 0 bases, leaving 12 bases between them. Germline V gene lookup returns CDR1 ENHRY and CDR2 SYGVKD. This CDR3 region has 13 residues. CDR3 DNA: TGTGCCACCAATCTTGGGATGAACACTGAAGCTTTCTTT. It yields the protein CATNLGMNTEAFF.

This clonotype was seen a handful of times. The CDR3, as DNA: TGTGCCATCAGTGAGTCGGGCCAGCGGGAGGGCACAGATACGCAGTATTTT. This codes for CAISESGQREGTDTQYF. The chain uses TRBV10-3 and TRBJ2-3; 9 bases agree with TRBD2. CDR3 length: 17 residues. Trimming cost V 0 bases and J 1 base; bases outside gene matches: 5. Germline V gene data show CDR1 as ENHRY and CDR2 as SYGVKD.

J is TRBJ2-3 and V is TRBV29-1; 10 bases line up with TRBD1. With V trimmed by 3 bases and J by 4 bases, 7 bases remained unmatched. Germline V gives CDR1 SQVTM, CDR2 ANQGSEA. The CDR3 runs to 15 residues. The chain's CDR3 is CSVDLRQGAPDTQYF. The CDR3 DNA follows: TGCAGCGTTGACCTCAGACAGGGGGCCCCAGATACGCAGTATTTT.

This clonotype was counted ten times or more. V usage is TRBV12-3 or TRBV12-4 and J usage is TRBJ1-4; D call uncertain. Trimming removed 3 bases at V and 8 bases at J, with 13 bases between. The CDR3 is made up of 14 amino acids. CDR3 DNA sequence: TGTGCCAGCAGTTTTTCAGATTTAAGCGAAAAACTGTTTTTT. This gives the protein CASSFSDLSEKLFF.

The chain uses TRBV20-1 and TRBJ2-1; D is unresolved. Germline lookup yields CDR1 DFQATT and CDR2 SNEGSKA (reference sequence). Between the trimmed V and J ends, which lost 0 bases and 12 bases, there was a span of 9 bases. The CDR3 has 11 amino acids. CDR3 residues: CSARDNQRQFF. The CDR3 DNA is TGCAGTGCTAGAGATAACCAGAGGCAGTTCTTC.

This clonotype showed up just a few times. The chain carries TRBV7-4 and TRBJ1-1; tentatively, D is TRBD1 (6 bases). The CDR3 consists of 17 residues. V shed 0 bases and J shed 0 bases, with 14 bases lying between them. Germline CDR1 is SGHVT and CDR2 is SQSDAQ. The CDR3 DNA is TGTGCCAGCAGCTTAGCGCTACAGGGTGGGGTGAACACTGAAGCTTTCTTT. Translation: CASSLALQGGVNTEAFF.

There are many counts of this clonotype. The CDR3 DNA reads as TGTGCCTGGAGCGGGGACAGGGGCTACACCTTC. Protein sequence: CAWSGDRGYTF. The chain recombines TRBV30 with TRBJ1-2; TRBD1 agrees at 8 bases. Unmatched junction bases numbered 2, after V lost 3 bases and J lost 8 bases. This CDR3 comprises 11 residues. Germline CDR1 GTSNPN, CDR2 SVGIG (reference sequence).

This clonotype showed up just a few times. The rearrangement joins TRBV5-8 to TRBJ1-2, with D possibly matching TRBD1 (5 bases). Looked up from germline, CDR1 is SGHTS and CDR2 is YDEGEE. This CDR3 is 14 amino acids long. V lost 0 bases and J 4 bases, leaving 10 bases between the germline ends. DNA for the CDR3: TGTGCCAGCAGCTTGGACAGGTCCATCTATGGCTACACCTTC. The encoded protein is CASSLDRSIYGYTF.

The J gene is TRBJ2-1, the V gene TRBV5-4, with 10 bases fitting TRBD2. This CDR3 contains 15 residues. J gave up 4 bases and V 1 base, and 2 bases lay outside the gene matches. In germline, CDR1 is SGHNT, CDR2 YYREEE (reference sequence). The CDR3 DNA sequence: TGTGCCAGCAGCTTGAGGACTAGCGGTTACAATGAGCAGTTCTTC. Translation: CASSLRTSGYNEQFF.

CDR3: CASSLAGITYNEQFF. CDR3 nucleotide sequence: TGCGCCAGCAGCTTAGCCGGTATCACCTACAATGAGCAGTTCTTC. The chain combines TRBV5-1 with TRBJ2-1; D gene uncertain. Trimming shortened V by 2 bases and J by 2 bases, and 11 bases separated the two germline ends. Germline V gene lookup returns CDR1 SGHRS and CDR2 YFSETQ. The CDR3 contains 15 residues.

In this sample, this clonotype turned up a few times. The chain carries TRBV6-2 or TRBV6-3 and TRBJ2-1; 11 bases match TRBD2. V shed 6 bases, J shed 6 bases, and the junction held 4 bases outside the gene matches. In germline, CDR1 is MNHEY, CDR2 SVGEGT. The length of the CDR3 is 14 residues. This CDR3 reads CASSTSGGPNEQFF. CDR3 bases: TGTGCCAGCAGCACTAGCGGGGGTCCCAATGAGCAGTTCTTC.

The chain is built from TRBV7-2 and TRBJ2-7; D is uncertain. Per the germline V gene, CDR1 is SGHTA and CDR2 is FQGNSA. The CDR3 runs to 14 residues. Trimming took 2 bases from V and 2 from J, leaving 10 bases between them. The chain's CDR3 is CASSLLVPAYEQYF. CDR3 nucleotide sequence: TGTGCCAGCAGCTTATTGGTGCCGGCCTACGAGCAGTACTTC.

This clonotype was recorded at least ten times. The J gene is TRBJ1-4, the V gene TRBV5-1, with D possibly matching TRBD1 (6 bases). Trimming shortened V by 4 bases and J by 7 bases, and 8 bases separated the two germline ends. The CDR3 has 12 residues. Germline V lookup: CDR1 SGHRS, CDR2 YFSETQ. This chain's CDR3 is CASSMTGEKLFF. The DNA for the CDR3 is TGCGCCAGCAGCATGACAGGTGAAAAACTGTTTTTT.

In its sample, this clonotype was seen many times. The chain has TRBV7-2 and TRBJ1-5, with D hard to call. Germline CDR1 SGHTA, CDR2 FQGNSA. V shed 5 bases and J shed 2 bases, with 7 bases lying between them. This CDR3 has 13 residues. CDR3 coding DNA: TGTGCCAGCAGCCCGGGAGGCAATCAGCCCCAGCATTTT. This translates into CASSPGGNQPQHF.

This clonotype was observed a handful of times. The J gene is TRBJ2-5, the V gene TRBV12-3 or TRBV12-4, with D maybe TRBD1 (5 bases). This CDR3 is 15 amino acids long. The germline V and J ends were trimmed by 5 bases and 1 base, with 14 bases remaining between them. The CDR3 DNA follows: TGTGCCAGCAGTCCCCTAGGACACCCCCAAGAGACCCAGTACTTC. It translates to CASSPLGHPQETQYF.

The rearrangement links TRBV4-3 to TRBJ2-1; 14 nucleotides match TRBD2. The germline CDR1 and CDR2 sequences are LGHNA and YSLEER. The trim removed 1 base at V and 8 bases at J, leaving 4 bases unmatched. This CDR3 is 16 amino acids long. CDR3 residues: CASSQGGTSGRDEQFF. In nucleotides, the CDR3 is TGCGCCAGCAGCCAAGGGGGGACTAGCGGGAGAGATGAGCAGTTCTTC.

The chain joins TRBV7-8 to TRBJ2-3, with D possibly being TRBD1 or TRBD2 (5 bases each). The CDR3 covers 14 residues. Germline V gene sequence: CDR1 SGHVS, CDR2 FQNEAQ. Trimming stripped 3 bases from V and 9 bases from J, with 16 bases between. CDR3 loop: CASSFGGAWDTQYF. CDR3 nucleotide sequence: TGTGCCAGCAGCTTCGGCGGAGCCTGGGACACGCAGTATTTT.

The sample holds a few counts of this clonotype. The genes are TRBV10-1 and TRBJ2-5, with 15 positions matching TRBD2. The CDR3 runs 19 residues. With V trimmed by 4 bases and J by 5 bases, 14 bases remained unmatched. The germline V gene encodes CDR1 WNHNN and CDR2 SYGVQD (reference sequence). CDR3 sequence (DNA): TGCGCCAGCAGTGGGCCACGGACTAGCGGGAGGGCCTGTAAGGAGACCCAGTACTTC. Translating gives CASSGPRTSGRACKETQYF.

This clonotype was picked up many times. CDR3 sequence (DNA): TGCGCCAGCAGCTTTGGGGCGGGGGGTCTACGTGAGCAGTTCTTC. This codes for CASSFGAGGLREQFF. The rearrangement joins TRBV5-1 to TRBJ2-1; 8 bases agree with TRBD2. This CDR3 is built from 15 residues. Germline assignment: CDR1 SGHRS and CDR2 YFSETQ. J gave up 9 bases and V 2 bases, and 10 bases lay outside the gene matches.